The 11 T cell receptor beta chains listed next were all sequenced from one sample in a study of PD-L1 blockade in urothelial cancer. Clones were read by immunoSEQ multiplex PCR, and TCRdb kept only the in-frame ones, dropping some. The profile shows 35,000 to 55,000 clones, 88% of them singletons. The starting material was PBMCs, obtained around atezolizumab (anti-PD-L1) treatment. The receptor set was obtained from a woman aged 55-69 years with urothelial cancer.

The rearrangement links TRBV10-3 to TRBJ2-1; 14 positions agree with TRBD2. V was clipped by 3 bases and J by 3 bases; unmatched bases: 13. Germline-derived CDR1 and CDR2 are ENHRY and SYGVKD. This CDR3 is built from 20 residues. The CDR3 bases are TGTGCCATCAGTGATCGGGGACTAGCGGGAGTCCCGGGGTACTACAATGAGCAGTTCTTC. Residues: CAISDRGLAGVPGYYNEQFF.

This chain connects TRBV7-9 to TRBJ2-3; the D gene is possibly TRBD1 (6 bases). Germline lookup yields CDR1 SEHNR and CDR2 FQNEAQ (reference sequence). V was cut by 0 bases and J by 4 bases, with 11 bases left in between. The CDR3 is 15 amino acids. The CDR3 is CASSLAGAQADTQYF. CDR3 DNA sequence: TGTGCCAGCAGCTTAGCGGGGGCGCAGGCAGATACGCAGTATTTT.

This clone appeared a single time. CDR3 in DNA: TGTGCCAGCAGCCCTGACCGAGGGATCGCTGAAGCTTTCTTT. This codes for CASSPDRGIAEAFF. The rearrangement links TRBV11-2 to TRBJ1-1; no firm D call. Germline lookup yields CDR1 SGHAT and CDR2 FQNNGV. There are 14 residues in the CDR3. V was cut by 5 bases and J by 6 bases, with 16 bases left in between.

This clone was seen a single time. This chain's CDR3 is CARKFKDRLAGCYEQYF. In DNA form, the CDR3 reads TGTGCCAGGAAATTCAAGGACCGACTAGCGGGCTGCTACGAGCAGTACTTC. The chain carries TRBV27 and TRBJ2-7; 10 bases line up with TRBD2. V trimming: 9 bases; J trimming: 3 bases; junction bases outside the gene matches: 17. Germline V gives CDR1 MNHEY, CDR2 SMNVEV (reference sequence). This CDR3 is 17 amino acids long.

V is TRBV6-1 and J is TRBJ2-1; 11 bases align to TRBD2. J gave up 5 bases and V 10 bases, and 10 bases lay outside the gene matches. The length of the CDR3 is 15 residues. CDR1 MNHNS and CDR2 SASEGT come from the germline V gene. CDR3 region: CATLQTSGIHNEQFF. CDR3 in DNA: TGTGCCACCCTTCAGACTAGCGGGATCCACAATGAGCAGTTCTTC.

The chain employs TRBV25-1 and TRBJ1-1; TRBD1 agrees at 11 bases. This CDR3 region has 15 residues. CDR1 MGHDK and CDR2 SYGVNS come from the germline V gene. The J segment lost 3 bases and the V segment lost 8 bases, leaving 8 bases of the junction unmatched. Here the CDR3 reads CASGRTGGVHTEAFF. The CDR3 DNA sequence: TGTGCCAGCGGACGGACAGGGGGCGTTCACACTGAAGCTTTCTTT.

This clone was seen only a few times. This rearrangement joins TRBV27 to TRBJ1-6, with no clear D. V was trimmed by 4 bases and J by 8 bases, leaving 15 bases between them. In germline, CDR1 is MNHEY, CDR2 SMNVEV (reference sequence). The CDR3 is made up of 15 amino acids. Written as DNA, the CDR3 is TGTGCCAGCAGTTACGGGCGGGGAGGAGATTCACCCCTCCACTTT. It translates to CASSYGRGGDSPLHF.

There are a few counts of this clone. The gene calls are TRBV7-3 and TRBJ1-1; D is ambiguous. The germline V gene encodes CDR1 SGHTA and CDR2 FQGTGA. The CDR3 consists of 14 residues. V was shortened by 4 bases and J by 0 bases, with 9 bases between the two germline ends. In DNA form, the CDR3 reads TGTGCCAGCAGCTCCCTTAGATTGAACACTGAAGCTTTCTTT. Its protein product is CASSSLRLNTEAFF.

This clone was observed a few times. The gene calls are TRBV11-2 and TRBJ1-1; the match to TRBD1 covers 8 bases. Germline CDR1 is SGHAT and CDR2 is FQNNGV. V gave up 5 bases and J gave up 0 bases; unmatched junction bases: 5. The CDR3 length is 15 residues. The CDR3 coding sequence is TGTGCCAGCAGCCCGCGACAGGGGCTGAACACTGAAGCTTTCTTT. This sequence encodes CASSPRQGLNTEAFF.

The rearrangement joins TRBV4-1 to TRBJ1-1, with 9 bases lining up with TRBD1. The germline V gene has CDR1 MGHRA and CDR2 YSYEKL. Unmatched junction bases numbered 4, after V lost 2 bases and J lost 3 bases. CDR3 size: 15 residues. CDR3 region: CASSQRTGDHTEAFF. The CDR3 nucleotides read TGCGCCAGCAGCCAAAGGACAGGGGACCACACTGAAGCTTTCTTT.

V gene TRBV6-5 combines with J gene TRBJ1-1, with 8 positions matching TRBD1. Germline V gene sequence: CDR1 MNHEY, CDR2 SVGAGI. Unmatched junction bases numbered 8, after V lost 4 bases and J lost 4 bases. The CDR3 loop spans 15 amino acids. The CDR3 bases are TGTGCCAGCAGTTTCCACGGACAGGGCGGCACTGAAGCTTTCTTT. It translates to CASSFHGQGGTEAFF.